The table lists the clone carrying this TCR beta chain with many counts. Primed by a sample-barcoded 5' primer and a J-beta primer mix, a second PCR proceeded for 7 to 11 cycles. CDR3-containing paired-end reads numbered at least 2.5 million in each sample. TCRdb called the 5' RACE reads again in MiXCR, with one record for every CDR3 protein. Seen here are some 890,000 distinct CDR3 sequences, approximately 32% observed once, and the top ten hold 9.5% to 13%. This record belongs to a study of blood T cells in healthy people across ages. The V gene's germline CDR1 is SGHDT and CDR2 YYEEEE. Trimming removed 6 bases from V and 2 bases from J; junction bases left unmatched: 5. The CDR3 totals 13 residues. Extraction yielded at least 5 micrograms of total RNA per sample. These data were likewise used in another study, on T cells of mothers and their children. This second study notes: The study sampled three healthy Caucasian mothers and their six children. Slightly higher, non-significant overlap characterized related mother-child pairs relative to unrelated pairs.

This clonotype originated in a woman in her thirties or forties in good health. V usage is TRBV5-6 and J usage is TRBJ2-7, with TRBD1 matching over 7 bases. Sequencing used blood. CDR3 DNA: TGTGCCAGCACTCGGACAGGAACCTACGAGCAGTACTTC. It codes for CASTRTGTYEQYF.